This T cell receptor beta chain was identified in a study of beta chain features in type 1 diabetes. About this clone itself: The antigen is not known.

Since all of the isolated RNA was reverse transcribed, expressed TCRB transcripts were what got sequenced. The data were produced by immunoSEQ multiplex PCR, yet TCRdb's version contains in-frame clones alone and is incomplete. The sample shows 150,000 to 200,000 clones, around 8.4% of them seen only once. The CDR3 has 14 residues. V lost 3 bases, J lost 5 bases, and 13 bases lay in between. The germline CDR1 and CDR2 sequences are SGHTA and FQGNSA. Study-wide results and limits: In comparison with healthy donors, patients had naive, central memory and Treg TCRB repertoires that appeared more similar. The question of HLA type influencing TCRB rearrangement was one that remained unresolved here. More deletions and fewer insertions at VDJ junctions were found in patients with type 1 diabetes. Type 1 diabetes patients showed a moderate but significant shortening of TCRB CDR3s in all four CD4+ subsets.

This sequence joins TRBV7-2 and TRBJ2-5; D is possibly TRBD2 (5 bases). The source of this sequence is a woman aged 18-29 years with type 1 diabetes. The sequencing input was central memory CD4+ T cells from blood. This CDR3 reads CASSLVGGGETQYF. CDR3 sequence (DNA): TGTGCCAGCAGCTTGGTAGGCGGCGGGGAGACCCAGTACTTC.